The 5 T cell receptor beta chains listed next were all sequenced from one sample in a study of T cells in tumors after PD-1 blockade. TCRdb keeps only in-frame clones here, not all; method: immunoSEQ multiplex PCR. The table lists more than 20,000 clones, 78% of them singletons. This material consisted of PBMCs, taken before anti-PD-1 treatment. These receptors were obtained from a human donor with basal cell carcinoma.

This clone showed up just once. The rearrangement uses TRBV7-3 and TRBJ2-3; D not resolved. Trimming took 1 base from V and 5 from J, leaving 7 bases between them. Germline V gene sequence: CDR1 SGHTA, CDR2 FQGTGA. The length of the CDR3 is 13 residues. For the CDR3, the DNA is TGTGCCAGCAGCTTAAGAGCTTTAGATACGCAGTATTTT. Translating it yields CASSLRALDTQYF.

J is TRBJ1-2 and V is TRBV18; D might be TRBD1 (6 bases). CDR1 and CDR2 (germline): KGHSH, LQKENI. V was cut by 2 bases and J by 5 bases, with 9 bases left in between. CDR3 length: 13 amino acids. The CDR3 sequence is CASSPGGAYGYTF. The CDR3, as DNA: TGTGCCAGCTCACCAGGGGGCGCATATGGCTACACCTTC.

This chain connects TRBV6-5 to TRBJ2-2; D possibly matches TRBD1 or TRBD2 (5 bases each). Germline V gene sequence: CDR1 MNHEY, CDR2 SVGAGI. There are 14 residues in the CDR3. V gave up 6 bases and J gave up 1 base, with 9 bases separating them. The DNA for the CDR3 is TGTGCCAGCAGCCCGGGACGGAACACCGGGGAGCTGTTTTTT. Amino acid sequence: CASSPGRNTGELFF.

The V call is TRBV12-3 or TRBV12-4, the J call TRBJ1-2; no definite D call. The V end was cut by 6 bases, the J end by 4 bases, with 9 bases between. There are 12 residues in the CDR3. The CDR3 protein is CASRDGIYGYTF. The CDR3 DNA reads TGTGCCAGCAGGGACGGTATCTATGGCTACACCTTC.

The chain couples TRBV6-5 to TRBJ2-5; the match to TRBD1 covers 10 bases. The CDR3 is made up of 13 amino acids. The V gene's germline CDR1 is MNHEY and CDR2 SVGAGI. Trimming cost V 8 bases and J 4 bases; bases outside gene matches: 4. The DNA for the CDR3 is TGTGCCAGCGGGAGACAGGGGGCAGAGACCCAGTACTTC. Translated: CASGRQGAETQYF.